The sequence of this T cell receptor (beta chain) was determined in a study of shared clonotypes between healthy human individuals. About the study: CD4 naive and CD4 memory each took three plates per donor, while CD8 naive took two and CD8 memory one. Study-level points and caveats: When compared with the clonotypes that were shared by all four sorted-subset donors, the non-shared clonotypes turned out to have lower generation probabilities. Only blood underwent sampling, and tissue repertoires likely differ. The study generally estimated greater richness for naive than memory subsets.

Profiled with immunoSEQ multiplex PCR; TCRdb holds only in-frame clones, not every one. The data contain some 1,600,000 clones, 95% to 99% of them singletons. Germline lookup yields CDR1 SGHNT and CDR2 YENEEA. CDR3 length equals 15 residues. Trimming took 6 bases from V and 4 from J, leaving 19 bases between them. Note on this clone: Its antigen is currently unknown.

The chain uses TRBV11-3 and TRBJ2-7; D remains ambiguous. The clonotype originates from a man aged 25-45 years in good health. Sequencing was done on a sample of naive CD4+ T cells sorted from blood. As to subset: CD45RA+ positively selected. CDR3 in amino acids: CASSFTESPEYEQYF. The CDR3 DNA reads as TGTGCCAGCAGTTTCACAGAGTCCCCCGAGTACGAGCAGTACTTC.